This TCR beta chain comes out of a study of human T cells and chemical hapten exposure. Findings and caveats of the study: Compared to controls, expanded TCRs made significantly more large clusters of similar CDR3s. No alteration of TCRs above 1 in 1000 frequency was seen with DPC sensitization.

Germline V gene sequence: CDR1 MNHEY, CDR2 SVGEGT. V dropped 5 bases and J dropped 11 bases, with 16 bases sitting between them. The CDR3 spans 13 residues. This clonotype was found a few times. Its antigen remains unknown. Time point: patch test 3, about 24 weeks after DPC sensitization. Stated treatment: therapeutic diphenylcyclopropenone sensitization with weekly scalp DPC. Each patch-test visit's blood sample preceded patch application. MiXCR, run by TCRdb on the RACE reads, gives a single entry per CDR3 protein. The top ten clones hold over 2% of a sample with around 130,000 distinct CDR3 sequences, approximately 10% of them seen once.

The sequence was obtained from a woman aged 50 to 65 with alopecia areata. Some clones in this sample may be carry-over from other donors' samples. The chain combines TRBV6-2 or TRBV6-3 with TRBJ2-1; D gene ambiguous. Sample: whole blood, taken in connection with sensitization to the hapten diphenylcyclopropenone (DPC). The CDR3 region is CASSRRRQQKQFF. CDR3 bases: TGTGCCAGCAGTCGCAGACGGCAGCAGAAGCAGTTCTTC.